These 28 T cell receptor beta chains were all obtained from the same sample, sequenced in a study of blood T cell repertoires in COVID-19. Method: immunoSEQ multiplex PCR; TCRdb's copy keeps in-frame clones and lacks some. The data hold about 260,000 clones, with roughly 86% observed a single time. The sample comprised peripheral blood. The source of these receptors is a man between 35 and 55 years old with active or convalescent COVID-19.

V and J are TRBV5-1 and TRBJ1-4; 9 bases agree with TRBD1. The trim removed 5 bases at V and 8 bases at J, leaving 7 bases unmatched. CDR1 SGHRS and CDR2 YFSETQ come from the germline V gene. This CDR3 region has 14 residues. CDR3: CASRPGQGGEKLFF. CDR3 sequence (DNA): TGCGCCAGCAGACCGGGACAGGGAGGAGAAAAACTGTTTTTT.

This rearrangement joins TRBV29-1 to TRBJ2-1; TRBD1 matches 8 bases. Trimming took 4 bases from V and 8 from J; bases not matched to a gene: 13. The CDR3 extends over 15 amino acids. The V gene's germline CDR1 is SQVTM and CDR2 ANQGSEA. CDR3 DNA: TGCAGCGTTGGCCACGGGACAGGACGCTCCGATGAGCAGTTCTTC. Translated, it gives CSVGHGTGRSDEQFF.

As DNA, the CDR3 is TGTGCCAGCAGTTACGGGACAGGTCACCAGCCCCAGCATTTT. Protein: CASSYGTGHQPQHF. The gene calls are TRBV27 and TRBJ1-5; 8 positions match TRBD1. V was pared by 4 bases and J by 7 bases, with 6 bases of the junction left unmatched. CDR3 length: 14 residues. CDR1 is MNHEY, CDR2 SMNVEV, per germline (reference sequence).

This chain links TRBV10-2 with TRBJ1-5; 10 bases agree with TRBD1. Germline-derived CDR1 and CDR2 are WSHSY and SAAADI. The ends lost 5 bases at V and 4 bases at J; junction bases unmatched: 2. CDR3 length: 14 residues. CDR3 protein: CASSWGQGNQPQHF. CDR3 DNA: TGCGCCAGCAGTTGGGGACAGGGGAATCAGCCCCAGCATTTT.

The chain joins TRBV30 to TRBJ2-7; TRBD2 matches at 7 bases. From germline, CDR1 is GTSNPN and CDR2 SVGIG (reference sequence). Trimming at V came to 0 bases and at J to 5 bases, leaving 10 bases not matched to a gene. The CDR3 length is 15 residues. Here the CDR3 reads CAWSVSAGRSHEQYF. Written as DNA, the CDR3 is TGTGCCTGGAGTGTTTCAGCGGGAAGATCTCACGAGCAGTACTTC.

This rearrangement joins TRBV3-1 (or the pseudogene TRBV3-2) to TRBJ2-2; D remains unclear. The CDR3 loop spans 14 amino acids. The V gene's germline CDR1 is LGHDT and CDR2 YNNKEL (reference sequence). V was clipped by 1 base and J by 0 bases, with 3 bases between them. CDR3 nucleotides: TGTGCCAGCAGCCAAGGGCCGAACACCGGGGAGCTGTTTTTT. Its protein is CASSQGPNTGELFF.

CDR3 amino acids: CASSLRGLIQGGNTEAFF. The CDR3, as DNA: TGTGCCAGCTCACTGAGAGGACTTATACAGGGCGGGAACACTGAAGCTTTCTTT. This chain joins TRBV18 and TRBJ1-1, with D maybe TRBD1 (6 bases). V shed 4 bases and J shed 1 base, with 22 bases lying between them. The germline gives CDR1 KGHSH, CDR2 LQKENI. The CDR3 spans 18 residues.

The J gene is TRBJ2-7, the V gene TRBV6-1; 10 nucleotides align to TRBD2. CDR1 and CDR2 (germline): MNHNS, SASEGT. The CDR3 runs to 19 residues. Losses at the gene ends were 2 bases for V and 6 bases for J; bases not matched to a gene: 19. The CDR3 DNA sequence: TGTGCCAGCAGTGAATTGGAAGGGGCTAGCGGGGGCCCGGGGCTCGAGCAGTACTTC. This gives the protein CASSELEGASGGPGLEQYF.

This rearrangement joins TRBV5-5 to TRBJ2-2, with D tentatively TRBD1 (6 bases). CDR1 is SGHKS and CDR2 is YYEKEE in the germline V gene (reference sequence). V was pared by 2 bases and J by 5 bases, with 10 bases between. The CDR3 spans 14 residues. The CDR3 loop reads CASSLLGQTGELFF. CDR3 nucleotide sequence: TGTGCCAGCAGCTTATTAGGACAGACCGGGGAGCTGTTTTTT.

The chain is built from TRBV27 and TRBJ1-2; the match to TRBD1 covers 10 bases. V dropped 5 bases and J dropped 6; count of bases not matched to a gene: 6. Per germline, CDR1 MNHEY and CDR2 SMNVEV (reference sequence). This CDR3 comprises 14 residues. The CDR3, as DNA: TGTGCCAGCAGTGTAGGGACAGGGGTAAATGGCTACACCTTC. As protein: CASSVGTGVNGYTF.

This clone is a singleton in its sample. V is TRBV2 and J is TRBJ1-2; D is uncertain. Trimming removed 3 bases from V and 0 bases from J, with 5 bases in between. CDR1 SNHLY and CDR2 FYNNEI come from the germline V gene. The CDR3 totals 13 residues. CDR3 sequence reads: CASSDEANYGYTF. The DNA of the CDR3 is TGTGCCAGCAGTGACGAGGCTAACTATGGCTACACCTTC.

This chain connects TRBV27 to TRBJ2-1; 10 bases fit TRBD1. The V and J ends lost 7 bases and 2 bases, in that order; junction bases with no gene match: 11. The CDR3 contains 17 residues. The germline V gene encodes CDR1 MNHEY and CDR2 SMNVEV (reference sequence). The CDR3 protein is CASNRTPGQGPYNEQFF. DNA for the CDR3: TGTGCCAGCAATCGTACTCCGGGACAGGGGCCCTACAATGAGCAGTTCTTC.

J is TRBJ2-7 and V is TRBV6-6, with TRBD1 identical over 8 bases. CDR1 is MNHNY and CDR2 is SVGAGI in the germline V gene (reference sequence). V lost 2 bases, J lost 2 bases, and 5 bases stayed unmatched. This CDR3 comprises 15 residues. The CDR3 reads CASSYRATGAYEQYF. The CDR3 coding sequence is TGTGCCAGCAGTTACAGAGCGACAGGGGCCTACGAGCAGTACTTC.

The rearrangement joins TRBV11-2 to TRBJ1-5, with 9 positions matching TRBD1. Trimming at V came to 5 bases and at J to 3 bases, leaving 5 bases not matched to a gene. From germline, CDR1 is SGHAT and CDR2 FQNNGV. This CDR3 is 15 amino acids long. The CDR3 DNA sequence: TGTGCCAGCAGCAATTGGACAGGGGACAATCAGCCCCAGCATTTT. It translates to CASSNWTGDNQPQHF.

The J gene is TRBJ2-7, the V gene TRBV6-5; TRBD1 agrees at 8 bases. CDR1 and CDR2 from the germline V gene are MNHEY and SVGAGI. V gave up 8 bases and J gave up 1 base; unmatched junction bases: 4. There are 13 residues in the CDR3. The CDR3 loop is CASVGTGSYEQYF. The CDR3 coding sequence is TGTGCCAGCGTGGGGACAGGTTCCTACGAGCAGTACTTC.

The chain links TRBV2 to TRBJ1-4; possibly TRBD1 for D (6 bases). The germline gives CDR1 SNHLY, CDR2 FYNNEI. V shed 4 bases and J shed 3 bases, with 12 bases lying between them. The CDR3 has 15 residues. The DNA for the CDR3 is TGTGCCAGCAGTGGTCCGAGACAGGCTAATGAAAAACTGTTTTTT. It codes for CASSGPRQANEKLFF.

The chain is built from TRBV5-1 and TRBJ2-7; the match to TRBD2 covers 7 bases. Germline values: CDR1 SGHRS, CDR2 YFSETQ. J lost 3 bases, V lost 4 bases, and 4 bases had no gene match. The CDR3 length is 13 residues. For the CDR3, the DNA is TGCGCCAGCAGCCCGGGAGGCTACTACGAGCAGTACTTC. Residues: CASSPGGYYEQYF.

This chain joins TRBV11-3 and TRBJ1-3, with no clear D. The length of the CDR3 is 15 residues. V lost 3 bases, J lost 2 bases, and 11 bases lay in between. Per germline, CDR1 SGHNT and CDR2 YENEEA. CDR3 sequence reads: CASSFDRETGNTIYF. The CDR3, as DNA: TGTGCCAGCAGCTTTGATCGAGAGACTGGAAACACCATATATTTT. Based on the CDR3 plus reference TRBV11-3 and TRBJ1-3, the full variable domain is EAGVVQSPRYKIIEKKQPVAFWCNPISGHNTLYWYLQNLGQGPELLIRYENEEAVDDSQLPKDRFSAERLKGVDSTLKIQPAELGDSAVYLCASSFDRETGNTIYFGEGSWLTVV.

The chain employs TRBV5-1 and TRBJ2-2; the match to TRBD1 covers 9 bases. Looked up from germline, CDR1 is SGHRS and CDR2 is YFSETQ. V was clipped by 7 bases and J by 4 bases; unmatched bases: 8. The CDR3 contains 15 residues. CDR3 sequence (DNA): TGCGCCAGCGAGGGTGGACAGGGGATCACCGGGGAGCTGTTTTTT. Amino acid sequence: CASEGGQGITGELFF.

This clone occurred once. The rearrangement links TRBV30 to TRBJ2-5; the match to TRBD2 covers 16 bases. Germline V gene sequence: CDR1 GTSNPN, CDR2 SVGIG (reference sequence). Germline trimming cut 0 bases from V and 5 bases from J; bases unmatched to any gene: 9. The CDR3 runs 18 residues. The CDR3 is CAWSVKGTSGRAWETQYF. In DNA, the CDR3 is TGTGCCTGGAGTGTAAAGGGGACTAGCGGGAGGGCCTGGGAGACCCAGTACTTC.

This clone has just one count. The J gene is TRBJ1-2, the V gene TRBV7-2; unclear D gene. The germline CDR1 and CDR2 sequences are SGHTA and FQGNSA. This CDR3 has 14 amino acids. Trimming removed 1 base from V and 7 bases from J, with 13 bases in between. In nucleotides, the CDR3 is TGTGCCAGCAGCTTAGATCCGACATCGCGTGGCTACACCTTC. It specifies CASSLDPTSRGYTF.

This chain links TRBV6-5 with TRBJ2-7, with 11 bases that match TRBD2. The CDR3 sequence is 14 residues long. V lost 6 bases to trimming and J lost 5 bases; unmatched junction nucleotides: 6. The germline CDR1 and CDR2 sequences are MNHEY and SVGAGI. CDR3 coding DNA: TGTGCCAGCAGGCTCGGGACTAGCGGTAACGAGCAGTACTTC. Its protein product is CASRLGTSGNEQYF.

About this clone itself: Other nucleotide sequences in the sample specify the same CDR3. The rearrangement joins TRBV5-6 to TRBJ1-2; 9 bases agree with TRBD1. The CDR3 is 14 amino acids. The germline CDR1 and CDR2 sequences are SGHDT and YYEEEE. V lost 2 bases to trimming and J lost 2 bases; unmatched junction nucleotides: 1. CDR3 coding DNA: TGTGCCAGCAGCTTTGGACAGGGGAACTATGGCTACACCTTC. Protein: CASSFGQGNYGYTF.

The V gene is TRBV28, the J gene TRBJ1-2; 9 bases match TRBD1. CDR3 length: 14 residues. V shed 5 bases and J 2 bases; nucleotides not matched to a gene: 3. CDR1 and CDR2 from the germline V gene are MDHEN and SYDVKM. The CDR3, as DNA: TGTGCCAGCAGTACCGACAGGGGGAACTATGGCTACACCTTC. Its protein is CASSTDRGNYGYTF.

The chain combines TRBV5-1 with TRBJ2-5; 8 bases agree with TRBD1. The CDR3 sequence is 16 residues long. Germline CDR1 SGHRS, CDR2 YFSETQ. J gave up 2 bases and V 4 bases, and 10 bases lay outside the gene matches. The CDR3 region is CASSLGTGTGQETQYF. The CDR3 DNA is TGCGCCAGCAGCCTAGGAACTGGGACAGGACAAGAGACCCAGTACTTC.

The rearrangement uses TRBV2 and TRBJ2-7, with TRBD1 as a possible D gene (6 bases). There are 14 residues in the CDR3. Germline lookup yields CDR1 SNHLY and CDR2 FYNNEI. Trimming took off 6 bases at V and 5 bases at J, with 17 bases between the two ends. In nucleotides, the CDR3 is TGTGCCAGCAGACGAGGACAGCCCGGGGACGAGCAGTACTTC. Residues: CASRRGQPGDEQYF.

The chain links TRBV5-8 to TRBJ2-1; 16 bases are shared with TRBD2. The ends lost 4 bases at V and 4 bases at J; junction bases unmatched: 14. The CDR3 sequence is 20 residues long. Per germline, CDR1 SGHTS and CDR2 YDEGEE. The DNA of the CDR3 is TGTGCCAGCAGCCATCCAGGGACTAGCGGGAGGGCCGGGAATTACAATGAGCAGTTCTTC. Encoded protein: CASSHPGTSGRAGNYNEQFF.

The chain is built from TRBV19 and TRBJ2-2; D is ambiguous. CDR1 and CDR2 (germline): LNHDA, SQIVND (reference sequence). This CDR3 has 16 residues. V shed 3 bases and J shed 0 bases, with 11 bases lying between them. The CDR3 is CASSIQASPNTGELFF. The CDR3 DNA reads as TGTGCCAGTAGTATTCAGGCCAGCCCGAACACCGGGGAGCTGTTTTTT.